The rows below give T cell receptor beta chains drawn from one sample of a study of blood T cell repertoires in COVID-19. Libraries were prepared by immunoSEQ multiplex PCR; TCRdb keeps only in-frame clonotypes and omits some of them. The sample yields 250,000 to 350,000 clones, 70% to 85% seen once. What was sequenced was peripheral blood. These receptors were obtained from a human donor with COVID-19, enrolled during active disease. The donor label of this sample is uncertain. The CDR3 runs from the conserved cysteine through the conserved F or W. The order of the fields is J gene, clone size, V gene, CDR3 length, D gene, CDR3 DNA, CDR3 protein. A D gene is named only where the DNA matches it firmly. Clone sizes are given selectively: once, few, many, or a class where the clone is expanded.

TRBJ2-3,.,TRBV18,14,.,TGTGCCAGCTCACCGGGGACTAGCACAGATACGCAGTATTTT,CASSPGTSTDTQYF
TRBJ1-5,once,TRBV9,15,.,TGTGCCAGCAGCGTAGACGGGCAGGGAACTCAGCCCCAGCATTTT,CASSVDGQGTQPQHF
TRBJ2-6,.,TRBV9,19,TRBD1,TGTGCCAGCAGCGCCCCTCCGGGACAGGGGCTCCCTGGGGCCAACGTCCTGACTTTC,CASSAPPGQGLPGANVLTF
TRBJ2-7,.,TRBV2,15,TRBD2,TGTGCCAGCAGTGAGGGTATAGCGGGAGGTGGCGAGCAGTACTTC,CASSEGIAGGGEQYF
TRBJ2-1,.,TRBV7-2,12,.,TGTGCCAGCAGCTTAGCAGTCGGTGAGCAGTTCTTC,CASSLAVGEQFF
TRBJ2-1,.,TRBV7-9,17,TRBD2,TGTGCCAGCAGCTCCCAAGCGGGAGTAGGGGCGACGAATGAGCAGTTCTTC,CASSSQAGVGATNEQFF
TRBJ1-3,few,TRBV4-1,17,.,TGCGCCAGCAGCCAAGACTTAGGCGGATACTCTGGAAACACCATATATTTT,CASSQDLGGYSGNTIYF
TRBJ2-5,.,TRBV5-1,16,TRBD1,TGCGCCAGCAGCCTGGGACAGGGTGGTGGGCGAGAGACCCAGTACTTC,CASSLGQGGGRETQYF
TRBJ2-1,.,TRBV7-8,15,.,TGTGCCAGCAGCTTGGAAACGGGACACTACAATGAGCAGTTCTTC,CASSLETGHYNEQFF
TRBJ1-6,.,TRBV5-1,17,TRBD1,TGCGCCAGCAGCTGGGGGAAGACAGGGAGCTCGAATTCACCCCTCCACTTT,CASSWGKTGSSNSPLHF
TRBJ2-1,.,TRBV20-1,17,TRBD2,TGCAGTGCTCGTGGAGGACTAGCGGGCGACACTGTCGATGAGCAGTTCTTC,CSARGGLAGDTVDEQFF
TRBJ2-2,.,TRBV5-1,16,TRBD1,TGCGCCAGCAGCTTGGACGGACAGGGGAACACCGGGGAGCTGTTTTTT,CASSLDGQGNTGELFF
TRBJ2-5,.,TRBV6-6,15,.,TGTGCCAGCAGTTACGGCATGTCCGGGACTTCGAACCAGTACTTC,CASSYGMSGTSNQYF
TRBJ2-6,.,TRBV28,15,TRBD1,TGTGCCAGCAGTTTGACAGGGACTGGGGCCAACGTCCTGACTTTC,CASSLTGTGANVLTF
TRBJ2-3,.,TRBV19,17,TRBD2,TGTGCCAGTAGTATAGCGTCACTAGCGGGAGGCTCAGATACGCAGTATTTT,CASSIASLAGGSDTQYF